This TCR beta chain was sequenced during a study of blood T cells in healthy people across ages. Only a few counts were recorded for this clonotype. A sample-barcoded 5' primer and a J-beta primer mix were used in a second PCR of about 7 to 11 cycles. TCRdb reprocessed the 5' RACE reads via MiXCR and lists one record per CDR3 protein. The table lists roughly 1,700,000 distinct CDR3 sequences, about 28% of them singletons, with approximately 7.7% in the top ten. This CDR3 spans 13 amino acids. V was cut by 6 bases and J by 6 bases, with 13 bases left in between. This TCR was sampled from a woman in her 30s in good health. The sample consisted of blood. The chain is built from TRBV12-3 or TRBV12-4 and TRBJ2-3; maybe TRBD1 (6 bases). CDR3: CASSDQRGDTQYF. For the CDR3, the DNA is TGTGCCAGCAGCGATCAGAGGGGGGATACGCAGTATTTT.